This T cell receptor beta chain is from a study of blood T cell repertoires in COVID-19. Produced via immunoSEQ multiplex PCR; TCRdb's table is partial and in-frame only. The sample contains 100,000 or so clones, approximately 80% of which appear only once. This CDR3 has 17 amino acids. The germline V gene encodes CDR1 MNHNS and CDR2 SASEGT. The V end lost 4 bases, the J end lost 5 bases, and 21 bases lay between the germline ends. This clone has a count of ten or more. The sample consisted of peripheral blood. J is TRBJ2-1 and V is TRBV6-1; perhaps TRBD2 as D (7 bases). This clonotype was obtained from a woman aged 70-85 years with acute or convalescent COVID-19. The CDR3 bases are TGTGCCAGCAGTGCCCCTCTTTCTAGGGGGGGAGACAATGAGCAGTTCTTC. Its translation is CASSAPLSRGGDNEQFF.